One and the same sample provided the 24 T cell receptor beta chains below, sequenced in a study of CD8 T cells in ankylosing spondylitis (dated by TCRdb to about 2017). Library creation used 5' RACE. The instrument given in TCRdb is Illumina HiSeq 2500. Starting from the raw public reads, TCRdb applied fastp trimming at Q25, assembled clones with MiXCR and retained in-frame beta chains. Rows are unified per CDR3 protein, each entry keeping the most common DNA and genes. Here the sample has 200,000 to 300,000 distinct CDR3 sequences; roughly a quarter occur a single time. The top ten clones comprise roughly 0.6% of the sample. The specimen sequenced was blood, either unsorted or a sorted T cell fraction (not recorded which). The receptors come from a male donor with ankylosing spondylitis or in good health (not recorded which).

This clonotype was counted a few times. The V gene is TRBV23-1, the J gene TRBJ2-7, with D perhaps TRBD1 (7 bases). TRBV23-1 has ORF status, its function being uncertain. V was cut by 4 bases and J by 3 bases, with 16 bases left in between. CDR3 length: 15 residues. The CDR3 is CASSPTRGTDYEQYF. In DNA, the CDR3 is TGCGCCAGCAGTCCGACCCGCGGGACAGACTACGAGCAGTACTTC.

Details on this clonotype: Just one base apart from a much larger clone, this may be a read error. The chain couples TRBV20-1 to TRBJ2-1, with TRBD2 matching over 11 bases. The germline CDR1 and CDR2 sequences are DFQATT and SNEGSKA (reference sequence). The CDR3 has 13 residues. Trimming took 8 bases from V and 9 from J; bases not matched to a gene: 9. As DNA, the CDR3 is TGCAGTACCCCGACTAGCGGGGCGGGTGAGCAGTTCTTC. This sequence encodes CSTPTSGAGEQFF.

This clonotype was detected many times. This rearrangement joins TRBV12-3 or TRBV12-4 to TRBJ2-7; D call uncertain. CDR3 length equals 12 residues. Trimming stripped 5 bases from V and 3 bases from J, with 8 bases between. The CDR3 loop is CASSHKNYEQYF. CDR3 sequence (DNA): TGTGCCAGCAGTCATAAGAACTACGAGCAGTACTTC.

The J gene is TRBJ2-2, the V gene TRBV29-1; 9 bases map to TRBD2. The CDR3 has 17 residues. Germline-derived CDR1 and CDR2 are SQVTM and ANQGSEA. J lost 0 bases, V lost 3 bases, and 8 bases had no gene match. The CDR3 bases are TGCAGCGTTGAGGGGCTAGCGGGGCTCGCGAACACCGGGGAGCTGTTTTTT. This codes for CSVEGLAGLANTGELFF.

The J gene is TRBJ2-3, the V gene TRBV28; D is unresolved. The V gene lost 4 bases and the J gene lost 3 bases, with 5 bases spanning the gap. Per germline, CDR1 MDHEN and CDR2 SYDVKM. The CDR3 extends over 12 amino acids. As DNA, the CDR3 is TGTGCCAGCAGTTCTCAAACAGATACGCAGTATTTT. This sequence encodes CASSSQTDTQYF.

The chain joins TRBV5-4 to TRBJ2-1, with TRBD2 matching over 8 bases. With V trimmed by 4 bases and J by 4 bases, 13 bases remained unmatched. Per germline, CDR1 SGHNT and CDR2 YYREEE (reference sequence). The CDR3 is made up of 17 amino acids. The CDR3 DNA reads TGTGCCAGCAGCCTACCTGGACGCGGGGGGCTGTACAATGAGCAGTTCTTC. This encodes CASSLPGRGGLYNEQFF. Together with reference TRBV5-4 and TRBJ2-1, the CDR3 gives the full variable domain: ETGVTQSPTHLIKTRGQQVTLRCSSQSGHNTVSWYQQALGQGPQFIFQYYREEENGRGNFPPRFSGLQFPNYSSELNVNALELDDSALYLCASSLPGRGGLYNEQFFGPGTRLTVL.

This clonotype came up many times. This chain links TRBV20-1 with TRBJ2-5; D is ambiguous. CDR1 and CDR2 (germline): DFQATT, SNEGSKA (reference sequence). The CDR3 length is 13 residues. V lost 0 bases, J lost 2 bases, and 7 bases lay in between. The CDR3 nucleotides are TGCAGTGCTAGAGATCGAGTACAAGAGACCCAGTACTTC. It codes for CSARDRVQETQYF.

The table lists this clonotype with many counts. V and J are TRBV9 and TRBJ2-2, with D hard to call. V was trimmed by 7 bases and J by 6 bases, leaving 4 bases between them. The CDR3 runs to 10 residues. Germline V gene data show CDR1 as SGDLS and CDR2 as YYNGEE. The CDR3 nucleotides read TGTGCCAGCCTTGCCGGGGAGCTGTTTTTT. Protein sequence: CASLAGELFF.

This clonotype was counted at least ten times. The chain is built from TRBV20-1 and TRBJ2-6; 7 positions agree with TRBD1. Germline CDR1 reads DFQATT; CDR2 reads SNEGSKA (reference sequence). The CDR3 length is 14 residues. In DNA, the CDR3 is TGCAGCGCTCGGGACAGCTCTGGGGCCAACGTCCTGACTTTC. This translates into CSARDSSGANVLTF.

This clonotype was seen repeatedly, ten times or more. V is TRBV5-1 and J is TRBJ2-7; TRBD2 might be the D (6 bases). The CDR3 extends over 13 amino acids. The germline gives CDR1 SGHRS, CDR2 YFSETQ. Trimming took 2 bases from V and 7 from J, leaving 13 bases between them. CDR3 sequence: CASSLGKAGEQYF. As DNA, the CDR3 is TGCGCCAGCAGCTTAGGAAAGGCGGGGGAGCAGTACTTC.

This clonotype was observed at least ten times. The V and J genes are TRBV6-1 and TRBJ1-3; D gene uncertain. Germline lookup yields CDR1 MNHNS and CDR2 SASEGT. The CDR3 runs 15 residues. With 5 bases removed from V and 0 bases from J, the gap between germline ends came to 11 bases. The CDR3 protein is CASSRGRSSGNTIYF. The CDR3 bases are TGTGCCAGCAGTCGAGGACGGAGCTCTGGAAACACCATATATTTT.

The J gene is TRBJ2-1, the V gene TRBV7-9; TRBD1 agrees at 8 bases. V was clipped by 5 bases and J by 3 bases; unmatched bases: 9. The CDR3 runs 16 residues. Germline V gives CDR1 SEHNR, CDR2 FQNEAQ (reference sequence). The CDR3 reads CASSHRTGNFYNEQFF. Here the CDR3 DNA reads TGTGCCAGCAGCCATAGGACAGGGAACTTCTACAATGAGCAGTTCTTC.

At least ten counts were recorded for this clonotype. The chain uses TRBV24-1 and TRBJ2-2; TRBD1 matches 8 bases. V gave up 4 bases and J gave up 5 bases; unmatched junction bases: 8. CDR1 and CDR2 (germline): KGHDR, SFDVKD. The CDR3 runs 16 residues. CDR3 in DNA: TGTGCCACCAGTGACCCCGGGACAGGTGAAACCGGGGAGCTGTTTTTT. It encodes CATSDPGTGETGELFF.

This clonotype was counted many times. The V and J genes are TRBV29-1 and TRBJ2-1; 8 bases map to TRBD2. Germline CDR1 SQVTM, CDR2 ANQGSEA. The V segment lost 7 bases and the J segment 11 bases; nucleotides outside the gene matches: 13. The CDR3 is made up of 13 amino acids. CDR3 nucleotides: TGCAGCGAGGCGCGTCCGGGACTAGGAAAGCAGTTCTTC. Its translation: CSEARPGLGKQFF.

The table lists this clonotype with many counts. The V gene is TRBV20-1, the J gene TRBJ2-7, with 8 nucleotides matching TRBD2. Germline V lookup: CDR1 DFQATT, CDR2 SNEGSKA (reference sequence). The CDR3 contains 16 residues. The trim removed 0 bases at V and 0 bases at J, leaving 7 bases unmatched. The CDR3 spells CSARDPGGQSSYEQYF. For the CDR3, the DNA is TGCAGTGCTAGAGATCCGGGAGGGCAGAGCTCCTACGAGCAGTACTTC.

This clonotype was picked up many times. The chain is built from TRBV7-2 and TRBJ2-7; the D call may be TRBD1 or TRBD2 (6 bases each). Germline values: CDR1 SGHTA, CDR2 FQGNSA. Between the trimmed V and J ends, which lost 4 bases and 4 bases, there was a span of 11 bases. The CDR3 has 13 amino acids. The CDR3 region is CASSSRGPYEQYF. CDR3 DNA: TGTGCCAGCAGCTCACGGGGGCCATACGAGCAGTACTTC.

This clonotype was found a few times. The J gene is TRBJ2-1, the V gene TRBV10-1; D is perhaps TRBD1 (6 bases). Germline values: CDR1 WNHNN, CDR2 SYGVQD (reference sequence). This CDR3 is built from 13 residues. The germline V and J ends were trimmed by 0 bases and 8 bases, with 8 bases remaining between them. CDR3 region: CASSESPGDEQFF. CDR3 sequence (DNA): TGCGCCAGCAGTGAGTCCCCAGGGGATGAGCAGTTCTTC.

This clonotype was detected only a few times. CDR3 region: CASSKTGTDQPQHF. In DNA form, the CDR3 reads TGTGCCAGCAGCAAGACAGGGACTGATCAGCCCCAGCATTTT. V is TRBV12-3 or TRBV12-4 and J is TRBJ1-5; the match to TRBD1 covers 7 bases. The CDR3 contains 14 residues. Unmatched junction bases numbered 7, after V lost 6 bases and J lost 5 bases.

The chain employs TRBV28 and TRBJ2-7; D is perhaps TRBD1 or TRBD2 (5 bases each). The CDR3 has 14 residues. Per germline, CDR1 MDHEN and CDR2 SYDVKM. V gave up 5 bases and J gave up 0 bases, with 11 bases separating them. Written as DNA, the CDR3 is TGTGCCAGCAGTGCGTCCGGGGCCTCCTACGAGCAGTACTTC. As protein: CASSASGASYEQYF.

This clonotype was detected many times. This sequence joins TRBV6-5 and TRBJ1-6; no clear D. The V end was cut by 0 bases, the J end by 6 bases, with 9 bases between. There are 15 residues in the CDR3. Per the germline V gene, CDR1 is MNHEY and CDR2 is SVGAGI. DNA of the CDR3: TGTGCCAGCAGTTACTCCGGGGATCCTAATTCACCCCTCCACTTT. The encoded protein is CASSYSGDPNSPLHF.

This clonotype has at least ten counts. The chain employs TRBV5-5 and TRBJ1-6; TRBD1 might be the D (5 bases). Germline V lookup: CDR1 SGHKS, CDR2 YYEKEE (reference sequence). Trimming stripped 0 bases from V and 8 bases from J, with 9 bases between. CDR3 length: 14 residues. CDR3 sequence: CASSLAGGYSPLHF. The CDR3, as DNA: TGTGCCAGCAGCTTGGCCGGGGGATATTCACCCCTCCACTTT.

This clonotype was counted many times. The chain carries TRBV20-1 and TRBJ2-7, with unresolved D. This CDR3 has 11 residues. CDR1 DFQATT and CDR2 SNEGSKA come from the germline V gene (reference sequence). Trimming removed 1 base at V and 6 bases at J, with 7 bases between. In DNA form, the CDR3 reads TGCAGTGCTAGAGGAGGCCCCGAGCAGTACTTC. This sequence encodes CSARGGPEQYF.

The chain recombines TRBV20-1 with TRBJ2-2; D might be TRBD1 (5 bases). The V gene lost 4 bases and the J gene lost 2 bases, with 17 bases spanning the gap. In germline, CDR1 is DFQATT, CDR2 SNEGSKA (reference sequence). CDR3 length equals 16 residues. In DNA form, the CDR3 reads TGCAGTGCTACCCCCCCGGCCCAGGGAAACACCGGGGAGCTGTTTTTT. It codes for CSATPPAQGNTGELFF.

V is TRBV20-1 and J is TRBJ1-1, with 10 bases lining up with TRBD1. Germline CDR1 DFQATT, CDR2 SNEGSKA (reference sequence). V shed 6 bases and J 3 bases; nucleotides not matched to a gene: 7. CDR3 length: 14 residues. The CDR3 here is CSAPPGQGHTEAFF. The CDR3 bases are TGCAGTGCCCCTCCGGGACAGGGGCACACTGAAGCTTTCTTT.